What follows are 29 T cell receptor beta chains derived from one specimen sequenced in a study of T cell repertoires in cytomegalovirus infection. No antigen is known for these receptors. One entry per CDR3 protein, called by TCRdb with MiXCR from the reads. The data hold 50,000 to 65,000 distinct CDR3 sequences, with around a fifth observed a single time. The source was CD8+ T cells from cultured PBMCs, collected from culture after CMV antigen stimulation. The receptor source for this set is a human donor in good health (CMV status not recorded). Some clones in this sample may be carry-over from other donors' samples.

This clonotype appeared a few times. The chain couples TRBV28 to TRBJ2-7; D ambiguous. This CDR3 comprises 17 residues. The germline V gene encodes CDR1 MDHEN and CDR2 SYDVKM. V was shortened by 2 bases and J by 1 base, with 18 bases between the two germline ends. As DNA, the CDR3 is TGTGCCAGCAGTTTAGTGGTGAAGGCCTTCTCTTCCTACGAGCAGTACTTC. Translated: CASSLVVKAFSSYEQYF.

The V gene is TRBV10-3, the J gene TRBJ2-1; the D is unclear. The V end lost 0 bases, the J end lost 7 bases, and 7 bases lay between the germline ends. Germline V lookup: CDR1 ENHRY, CDR2 SYGVKD. The CDR3 extends over 13 amino acids. CDR3 loop: CAISESAGNEQFF. The DNA of the CDR3 is TGTGCCATCAGTGAGTCAGCCGGGAATGAGCAGTTCTTC.

This clonotype was observed at least ten times. The chain joins TRBV11-2 to TRBJ2-7; D gene ambiguous. CDR1 and CDR2 (germline): SGHAT, FQNNGV. V was clipped by 5 bases and J by 7 bases, with 12 bases between them. The CDR3 totals 12 residues. CDR3 sequence reads: CASSPTRGEQYF. DNA for the CDR3: TGTGCCAGCAGCCCGACACGTGGAGAGCAGTACTTC. The full variable domain, completed using reference TRBV11-2 and TRBJ2-7, is EAGVAQSPRYKIIEKRQSVAFWCNPISGHATLYWYQQILGQGPKLLIQFQNNGVVDDSQLPKDRFSAERLKGVDSTLKIQPAKLEDSAVYLCASSPTRGEQYFGPGTRLTVT.

This clonotype came up a few times. V usage is TRBV19 and J usage is TRBJ2-3; TRBD1 matches 8 bases. From germline, CDR1 is LNHDA and CDR2 SQIVND (reference sequence). With V trimmed by 5 bases and J by 14 bases, 12 bases remained unmatched. This CDR3 has 13 amino acids. The CDR3 sequence is CASSPSGGEIWYF. CDR3 nucleotides: TGTGCCAGTAGTCCGTCAGGGGGCGAGATCTGGTATTTT. Full variable domain (outside the CDR3, taken from reference TRBV19 and TRBJ2-3): DGGITQSPKYLFRKEGQNVTLSCEQNLNHDAMYWYRQDPGQGLRLIYYSQIVNDFQKGDIAEGYSVSREKKESFPLTVTSAQKNPTAFYLCASSPSGGEIWYFGPGTRLTVL.

CDR3 sequence (DNA): TGTGCCAGTAGTATAGGCACGGGCACAGATACGCAGTATTTT. The encoded protein is CASSIGTGTDTQYF. This chain uses TRBV19 with TRBJ2-3, with unresolved D. V was shortened by 1 base and J by 1 base, with 6 bases between the two germline ends. Germline assignment: CDR1 LNHDA and CDR2 SQIVND (reference sequence). This CDR3 region has 14 residues. The variable domain in full, completed from reference TRBV19 and TRBJ2-3, reads DGGITQSPKYLFRKEGQNVTLSCEQNLNHDAMYWYRQDPGQGLRLIYYSQIVNDFQKGDIAEGYSVSREKKESFPLTVTSAQKNPTAFYLCASSIGTGTDTQYFGPGTRLTVL.

This clonotype was seen a few times. The rearrangement uses TRBV7-2 and TRBJ2-1; 8 bases are a match to TRBD2. V shed 2 bases, J shed 6 bases, and the junction held 9 bases outside the gene matches. The CDR3 runs to 16 residues. Germline values: CDR1 SGHTA, CDR2 FQGNSA. The CDR3 nucleotides are TGTGCCAGCAGCTTACGGGGGCTAGCGGGTACCAATGAGCAGTTCTTC. It is translated as CASSLRGLAGTNEQFF.

This clonotype was detected a few times. V and J are TRBV7-9 and TRBJ1-2, with a tentative D call TRBD1 (5 bases). The CDR3 runs 14 residues. Germline V gives CDR1 SEHNR, CDR2 FQNEAQ (reference sequence). V dropped 1 base and J dropped 4 bases, with 10 bases sitting between them. Here the CDR3 reads CASSLEGRSYGYTF. CDR3 in DNA: TGTGCCAGCAGCTTAGAGGGGCGAAGCTATGGCTACACCTTC.

The table lists this clonotype with many counts. J is TRBJ1-2 and V is TRBV6-2 or TRBV6-3; D not certain. With 2 bases removed from V and 7 bases from J, the gap between germline ends came to 11 bases. Germline V gene lookup returns CDR1 MNHEY and CDR2 SVGEGT. There are 13 residues in the CDR3. Written as DNA, the CDR3 is TGTGCCAGCAGTTACGCGGGAGGAATTGGCTACACCTTC. This gives the protein CASSYAGGIGYTF.

The chain joins TRBV6-5 to TRBJ2-6; D is unresolved. The germline V gene encodes CDR1 MNHEY and CDR2 SVGAGI. This CDR3 comprises 17 residues. Trimming stripped 6 bases from V and 0 bases from J, with 15 bases between. The DNA for the CDR3 is TGTGCCAGCAGGATCTTTACTTTCCGCTCTGGGGCCAACGTCCTGACTTTC. The encoded protein is CASRIFTFRSGANVLTF.

This clonotype occurred a few times. This chain connects TRBV7-9 to TRBJ2-3, with TRBD2 matching 11 bases. This CDR3 region has 17 residues. The ends lost 5 bases at V and 5 bases at J; junction bases unmatched: 12. The germline gives CDR1 SEHNR, CDR2 FQNEAQ (reference sequence). The CDR3 here is CASSPYLAGGRGDTQYF. The CDR3 bases are TGTGCCAGCAGCCCATATCTAGCGGGGGGCCGGGGAGATACGCAGTATTTT.

This clonotype occurred a few times. The genes are TRBV7-2 and TRBJ2-7; D call uncertain. V was cut by 1 base and J by 5 bases, with 12 bases left in between. Germline values: CDR1 SGHTA, CDR2 FQGNSA. There are 14 residues in the CDR3. The CDR3 nucleotides read TGTGCCAGCAGCTTAGGCCTCCTAGGGCACGAGCAGTACTTC. Amino acids: CASSLGLLGHEQYF.

V and J are TRBV27 and TRBJ2-1; D unclear. The germline CDR1 and CDR2 sequences are MNHEY and SMNVEV (reference sequence). The ends were cut back, 2 bases at V and 6 bases at J, with 8 bases in the middle. The CDR3 totals 13 residues. CDR3 region: CASSLQSGNEQFF. The CDR3 DNA follows: TGTGCCAGCAGTTTACAGTCAGGCAATGAGCAGTTCTTC.

A few counts support this clonotype. V gene TRBV7-6 combines with J gene TRBJ1-1, with unresolved D. The CDR3 contains 18 residues. The germline gives CDR1 SGHVS, CDR2 FNYEAQ. Trimming stripped 5 bases from V and 3 bases from J, with 25 bases between. The CDR3 is CASSLGRLRSAEDTEAFF. In DNA form, the CDR3 reads TGTGCCAGCAGCCTAGGGCGTTTAAGAAGCGCGGAGGACACTGAAGCTTTCTTT.

Ten or more counts support this clonotype. The chain joins TRBV2 to TRBJ2-5, with 10 bases matching TRBD2. Germline loops: CDR1 SNHLY, CDR2 FYNNEI. This CDR3 is built from 17 residues. V shed 7 bases, J shed 5 bases, and the junction held 16 bases outside the gene matches. The CDR3 coding sequence is TGTGCCAGCACTACAAAGAGGGAACTAGCGGGACTGGAGACCCAGTACTTC. Its protein product is CASTTKRELAGLETQYF.

This clonotype has more than one count but fewer than ten. This chain links TRBV15 with TRBJ2-3; 8 bases are shared with TRBD1. The V gene end was trimmed by 4 bases and the J gene end by 4 bases; junction bases not matched to a gene: 7. Germline V gives CDR1 LNHNV, CDR2 YYDKDF (reference sequence). The CDR3 contains 15 residues. CDR3 nucleotide sequence: TGTGCCACCAGCAACCCAGGGGGCGAGCCAGATACGCAGTATTTT. The encoded protein is CATSNPGGEPDTQYF.

The rearrangement joins TRBV6-2 or TRBV6-3 to TRBJ2-4; TRBD1 or TRBD2 may be the D gene (5 bases each). The CDR3 length is 15 residues. Trimming removed 10 bases from V and 3 bases from J, with 19 bases in between. Germline loops: CDR1 MNHEY, CDR2 SVGEGT. The CDR3 DNA sequence: TGTGCCACCGGGAAGGAACTTAGGGGCAAAAACATTCAGTACTTC. Translated: CATGKELRGKNIQYF.

This rearrangement joins TRBV2 to TRBJ2-7; D may be TRBD1 (6 bases). Germline V gene data show CDR1 as SNHLY and CDR2 as FYNNEI. The CDR3 runs to 13 residues. Trimming left V 7 bases short and J 1 base short, with 11 bases between. The CDR3 bases are TGTGCCAGCAACGAGGGGGATTCCTACGAGCAGTACTTC. Translation gives CASNEGDSYEQYF.

The gene calls are TRBV6-2 or TRBV6-3 and TRBJ2-3; 8 nucleotides align to TRBD2. The CDR3 totals 13 residues. Trimming at V came to 6 bases and at J to 5 bases, leaving 4 bases not matched to a gene. Per the germline V gene, CDR1 is MNHEY and CDR2 is SVGEGT. In nucleotides, the CDR3 is TGTGCCAGCAGAGGGACTAGTTTAGATACGCAGTATTTT. Translating it yields CASRGTSLDTQYF.

This clonotype was recorded at least ten times. The chain links TRBV24-1 to TRBJ2-2, with D perhaps being TRBD1 or TRBD2 (5 bases each). CDR3 length equals 15 residues. Germline CDR1 reads KGHDR; CDR2 reads SFDVKD. With 4 bases removed from V and 7 bases from J, the gap between germline ends came to 15 bases. In DNA, the CDR3 is TGTGCCACCAGTGACCAGGGACCGGGCCGCGGGGAGCTGTTTTTT. It specifies CATSDQGPGRGELFF.

This clonotype was seen only a few times. This chain joins TRBV7-2 and TRBJ2-2; D unresolved. V gave up 3 bases and J gave up 4 bases, with 12 bases separating them. Germline CDR1 SGHTA, CDR2 FQGNSA. This CDR3 comprises 15 residues. The CDR3 loop reads CASSFRHSPTGELFF. The CDR3 nucleotides are TGTGCCAGCAGCTTCAGACACAGCCCCACCGGGGAGCTGTTTTTT.

This clonotype was counted once. The chain combines TRBV4-1 with TRBJ2-5; 8 nucleotides agree with TRBD2. V gave up 0 bases and J gave up 1 base; unmatched junction bases: 1. Germline V CDR1 and CDR2: MGHRA, YSYEKL. This CDR3 region has 15 residues. Here the CDR3 reads CASSQEAGGQETQYF. CDR3 nucleotide sequence: TGCGCCAGCAGCCAAGAGGCGGGGGGCCAAGAGACCCAGTACTTC.

The V and J genes are TRBV7-8 and TRBJ2-5, with 9 bases lining up with TRBD1. The CDR3 spans 18 residues. The junction had 9 bases not matched to a gene; V was cut back by 1 base and J by 0 bases. Germline loops: CDR1 SGHVS, CDR2 FQNEAQ. CDR3 nucleotide sequence: TGTGCCAGCAGCTTAGGGACACAGGGGGCACTGTACCAAGAGACCCAGTACTTC. This sequence encodes CASSLGTQGALYQETQYF.

The rearrangement links TRBV4-2 to TRBJ1-5; weak D call: TRBD1 (5 bases). Germline V CDR1 and CDR2: LGHNA, YNFKEQ. Trimming took 0 bases from V and 3 from J, leaving 9 bases between them. This CDR3 is 15 amino acids long. CDR3 sequence reads: CASSQDLGPNQPQHF. The CDR3 DNA reads as TGTGCCAGCAGCCAAGATTTGGGGCCCAATCAGCCCCAGCATTTT.

This clonotype was recorded at least ten times. CDR3 loop: CASSLQGTGANVLTF. CDR3 sequence (DNA): TGTGCCAGCAGCCTACAGGGAACTGGGGCCAACGTCCTGACTTTC. The rearrangement uses TRBV6-2 or TRBV6-3 and TRBJ2-6; a possible D gene is TRBD1 (6 bases). Per germline, CDR1 MNHEY and CDR2 SVGEGT. The CDR3 covers 15 residues. Trimming took 6 bases from V and 2 from J, leaving 11 bases between them.

Notes on this clonotype: In this CDR3 the conserved last residue, phenylalanine or tryptophan, is missing, so a read error is likely. This sequence joins TRBV7-3 and TRBJ1-1, with 8 bases matching TRBD1. The V gene's germline CDR1 is SGHTA and CDR2 FQGTGA. The CDR3 loop spans 15 amino acids. J lost 3 bases, V lost 1 base, and 4 bases had no gene match. The CDR3 loop reads CASSLIRGQDTEAFL. CDR3 in DNA: TGTGCCAGCAGCTTAATCAGGGGGCAGGACACTGAAGCTTTCTTA.

The V call is TRBV7-2, the J call TRBJ1-1, with D uncertain. The CDR3 totals 14 residues. The V end lost 5 bases, the J end lost 1 base, and 11 bases lay between the germline ends. Germline CDR1 SGHTA, CDR2 FQGNSA. The CDR3 is CASSPWGANTEAFF. In DNA, the CDR3 is TGTGCCAGCAGCCCATGGGGAGCGAACACTGAAGCTTTCTTT.

V is TRBV4-1 and J is TRBJ2-7; 7 nucleotides align to TRBD1. With V trimmed by 4 bases and J by 2 bases, 11 bases remained unmatched. CDR3 length: 16 residues. The germline gives CDR1 MGHRA, CDR2 YSYEKL. CDR3 sequence: CASSLLRQGVAYEQYF. In DNA form, the CDR3 reads TGCGCCAGCAGCCTTCTCCGACAGGGAGTAGCCTACGAGCAGTACTTC.

This clonotype is judged medium-sized. The chain recombines TRBV7-2 with TRBJ2-3; D remains unclear. The germline V and J ends were trimmed by 1 base and 3 bases, with 8 bases remaining between them. The CDR3 consists of 14 residues. From germline, CDR1 is SGHTA and CDR2 FQGNSA. The CDR3 protein is CASSLEGLTDTQYF. The DNA of the CDR3 is TGTGCCAGCAGCTTAGAAGGATTGACAGATACGCAGTATTTT.

V is TRBV6-6 and J is TRBJ2-5, with D hard to call. V was cut by 0 bases and J by 0 bases, with 8 bases left in between. This CDR3 spans 15 amino acids. CDR1 is MNHNY and CDR2 is SVGAGI in the germline V gene (reference sequence). Here the CDR3 DNA reads TGTGCCAGCAGTTACTCAAACGCCGACCAAGAGACCCAGTACTTC. Translation gives CASSYSNADQETQYF.